This T cell receptor (beta chain) originates from a study of blood T cell repertoires in COVID-19. The wider study: Sites in the United States, Italy and Spain provided acute and convalescent COVID-19 samples. PBMCs, B-cell-depleted T cells, or T cells provided the cDNA or gDNA that made up the material.

As processed by the authors: Estimation of nucleated cell counts relied on the amplification of reference gene primers. Libraries were prepared by immunoSEQ multiplex PCR; TCRdb keeps only in-frame clonotypes and omits some of them. Clonal size and the V and J genes are those of that table, whereas D and trimming came from the DNA. Of some 190,000 clones listed, approximately 80% are singletons. This receptor was obtained from a man under 40 with acute COVID-19. Material for sequencing was PBMCs or T cells enriched from blood (not recorded which).

CDR3 nucleotide sequence: TGTGCCAGTAGTATGGACACCCCAGGGACTGAAGCTTTCTTT. Protein product: CASSMDTPGTEAFF. The chain couples TRBV19 to TRBJ1-1; D might be TRBD1 (5 bases). V shed 3 bases and J shed 5 bases, with 13 bases lying between them. This CDR3 has 14 amino acids. Germline V gives CDR1 LNHDA, CDR2 SQIVND (reference sequence).